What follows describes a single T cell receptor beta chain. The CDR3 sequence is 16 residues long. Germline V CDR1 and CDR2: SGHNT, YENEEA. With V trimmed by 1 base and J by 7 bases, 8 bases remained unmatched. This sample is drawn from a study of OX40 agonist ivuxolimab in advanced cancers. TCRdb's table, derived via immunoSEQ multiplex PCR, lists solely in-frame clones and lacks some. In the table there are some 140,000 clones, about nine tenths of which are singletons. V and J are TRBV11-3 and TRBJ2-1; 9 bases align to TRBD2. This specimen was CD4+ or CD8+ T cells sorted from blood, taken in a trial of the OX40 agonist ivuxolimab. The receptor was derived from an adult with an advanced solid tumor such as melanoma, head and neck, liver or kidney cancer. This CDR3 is CASSLGGSGSRNEQFF. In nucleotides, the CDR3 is TGTGCCAGCAGCTTAGGGGGTAGCGGGAGTCGGAATGAGCAGTTCTTC.